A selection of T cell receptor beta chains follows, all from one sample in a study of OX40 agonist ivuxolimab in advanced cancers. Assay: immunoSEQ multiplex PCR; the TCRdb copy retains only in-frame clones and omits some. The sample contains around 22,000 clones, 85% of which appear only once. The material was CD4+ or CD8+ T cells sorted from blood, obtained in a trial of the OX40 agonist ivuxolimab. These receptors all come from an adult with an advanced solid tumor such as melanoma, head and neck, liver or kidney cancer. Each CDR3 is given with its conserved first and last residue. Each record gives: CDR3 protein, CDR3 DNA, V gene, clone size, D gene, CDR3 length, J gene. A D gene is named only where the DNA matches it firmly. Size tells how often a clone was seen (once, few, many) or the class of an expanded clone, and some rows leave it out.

CDR3 protein: CASSPALEQYF; CDR3 DNA: TGTGCCAGCAGCCCCGCTCTAGAGCAGTACTTC; V gene: TRBV11-2; clone size: NA; D gene: NA; CDR3 length: 11; J gene: TRBJ2-5
CDR3 protein: CASSLSGTGTNSPLHF; CDR3 DNA: TGTGCCAGCAGCTTATCAGGGACAGGCACAAATTCACCCCTCCACTTT; V gene: TRBV7-2; clone size: few; D gene: TRBD1; CDR3 length: 16; J gene: TRBJ1-6
CDR3 protein: CASSFSAGGPFEQYF; CDR3 DNA: TGCGCCAGCAGCTTCTCAGCGGGGGGGCCGTTCGAGCAGTACTTC; V gene: TRBV5-1; clone size: NA; D gene: TRBD2; CDR3 length: 15; J gene: TRBJ2-7
CDR3 protein: CASSLRGTYNTGELFF; CDR3 DNA: TGTGCCAGCAGCTTAAGAGGGACATACAACACCGGGGAGCTGTTTTTT; V gene: TRBV7-3; clone size: once; D gene: NA; CDR3 length: 16; J gene: TRBJ2-2
CDR3 protein: CASSQERTSSHNEQFF; CDR3 DNA: TGTGCCAGCAGCCAAGAAAGGACTAGCAGCCACAATGAGCAGTTCTTC; V gene: TRBV4-2; clone size: NA; D gene: TRBD2; CDR3 length: 16; J gene: TRBJ2-1
CDR3 protein: CASSSTVDYEQYF; CDR3 DNA: TGCGCCAGCAGCTCGACAGTAGACTACGAGCAGTACTTC; V gene: TRBV4-1; clone size: NA; D gene: NA; CDR3 length: 13; J gene: TRBJ2-7
CDR3 protein: CASSLPTGINEKLFF; CDR3 DNA: TGTGCCAGCAGCTTACCGACAGGGATAAATGAAAAACTGTTTTTT; V gene: TRBV7-2; clone size: NA; D gene: TRBD1; CDR3 length: 15; J gene: TRBJ1-4
CDR3 protein: CASSLRGGELFF; CDR3 DNA: TGTGCCAGCAGCTTAAGGGGCGGGGAGCTGTTTTTT; V gene: TRBV7-9; clone size: NA; D gene: NA; CDR3 length: 12; J gene: TRBJ2-2
CDR3 protein: CSVEFLLQETQYF; CDR3 DNA: TGCAGCGTTGAATTTCTCCTACAAGAGACCCAGTACTTC; V gene: TRBV29-1; clone size: NA; D gene: NA; CDR3 length: 13; J gene: TRBJ2-5
CDR3 protein: CAGSNLGTGSGGYTF; CDR3 DNA: TGTGCCGGGAGCAACCTCGGGACAGGCTCGGGGGGCTACACCTTC; V gene: TRBV6-1; clone size: NA; D gene: TRBD1; CDR3 length: 15; J gene: TRBJ1-2
CDR3 protein: CASSESGTKTDTQYF; CDR3 DNA: TGCGCCAGCAGTGAGTCGGGGACTAAAACAGATACGCAGTATTTT; V gene: TRBV10-2; clone size: NA; D gene: TRBD2; CDR3 length: 15; J gene: TRBJ2-3
CDR3 protein: CASSIGDRETPLHF; CDR3 DNA: TGTGCCAGTAGTATAGGAGACAGGGAGACACCCCTCCACTTT; V gene: TRBV19; clone size: NA; D gene: TRBD1; CDR3 length: 14; J gene: TRBJ1-6
CDR3 protein: CASSLTGDYSNQPQHF; CDR3 DNA: TGTGCCAGCAGCTTAACAGGGGACTATAGCAATCAGCCCCAGCATTTT; V gene: TRBV5-6; clone size: NA; D gene: TRBD1; CDR3 length: 16; J gene: TRBJ1-5
CDR3 protein: CASSSGLAGALSEQYF; CDR3 DNA: TGTGCCAGCAGCTCGGGACTAGCGGGGGCCCTGAGCGAGCAGTACTTC; V gene: TRBV11-3; clone size: NA; D gene: TRBD2; CDR3 length: 16; J gene: TRBJ2-7
CDR3 protein: CSVEKGFSYNEQFF; CDR3 DNA: TGCAGCGTTGAAAAGGGCTTCTCCTACAATGAGCAGTTCTTC; V gene: TRBV29-1; clone size: NA; D gene: NA; CDR3 length: 14; J gene: TRBJ2-1
CDR3 protein: CASSYSPGSYEQYF; CDR3 DNA: TGTGCCAGCAGTTACTCCCCGGGCAGCTACGAGCAGTACTTC; V gene: TRBV6-5; clone size: NA; D gene: NA; CDR3 length: 14; J gene: TRBJ2-7
CDR3 protein: CASSTPPGRGGNTGELFF; CDR3 DNA: TGTGCCAGTAGTACCCCGCCCGGGCGGGGTGGAAACACCGGGGAGCTGTTTTTT; V gene: TRBV19; clone size: NA; D gene: NA; CDR3 length: 18; J gene: TRBJ2-2
CDR3 protein: CASSQDEGAPYGYTF; CDR3 DNA: TGTGCCAGCAGCCAAGACGAAGGGGCCCCATATGGCTACACCTTC; V gene: TRBV4-2; clone size: NA; D gene: NA; CDR3 length: 15; J gene: TRBJ1-2
CDR3 protein: CASRLAFTGGCDEQYF; CDR3 DNA: TGTGCAAGTCGCTTAGCGTTCACAGGGGGATGCGACGAGCAGTACTTC; V gene: TRBV12-2; clone size: few; D gene: NA; CDR3 length: 16; J gene: TRBJ2-7
CDR3 protein: CASSSQGGEQETQYF; CDR3 DNA: TGCGCCAGCAGTTCCCAGGGCGGGGAGCAAGAGACCCAGTACTTC; V gene: TRBV5-1; clone size: NA; D gene: NA; CDR3 length: 15; J gene: TRBJ2-5
CDR3 protein: CASSYRECEQYF; CDR3 DNA: TGTGCCAGCAGCTACAGGGAATGCGAGCAGTACTTC; V gene: TRBV7-2; clone size: once; D gene: NA; CDR3 length: 12; J gene: TRBJ2-7
CDR3 protein: CASSLDVGQPQHF; CDR3 DNA: TGTGCCAGCAGCTTAGATGTAGGTCAGCCCCAGCATTTT; V gene: TRBV7-8; clone size: NA; D gene: NA; CDR3 length: 13; J gene: TRBJ1-5
CDR3 protein: CASTPAGVMTDTQYF; CDR3 DNA: TGTGCCAGCACCCCAGCGGGAGTAATGACAGATACGCAGTATTTT; V gene: TRBV9; clone size: NA; D gene: TRBD2; CDR3 length: 15; J gene: TRBJ2-3
CDR3 protein: CASSLVQYQETQYF; CDR3 DNA: TGCGCCAGCAGCTTGGTTCAGTACCAAGAGACCCAGTACTTC; V gene: TRBV5-1; clone size: NA; D gene: NA; CDR3 length: 14; J gene: TRBJ2-5
CDR3 protein: CASSDREGYEQYF; CDR3 DNA: TGTGCCAGCTCAGACAGGGAAGGCTACGAGCAGTACTTC; V gene: TRBV27; clone size: NA; D gene: TRBD1; CDR3 length: 13; J gene: TRBJ2-7
CDR3 protein: CASSITGGPYNEQFF; CDR3 DNA: TGTGCCAGTAGTATAACGGGGGGCCCCTACAATGAGCAGTTCTTC; V gene: TRBV19; clone size: NA; D gene: NA; CDR3 length: 15; J gene: TRBJ2-1
CDR3 protein: CASSGSTGDQPQHF; CDR3 DNA: TGTGCCAGCAGCGGTAGTACAGGGGATCAGCCCCAGCATTTT; V gene: TRBV9; clone size: NA; D gene: TRBD1; CDR3 length: 14; J gene: TRBJ1-5
CDR3 protein: CASSDRQGLLNTIYF; CDR3 DNA: TGTGCCAGCAGTGACCGTCAGGGCCTATTAAACACCATATATTTT; V gene: TRBV25-1; clone size: NA; D gene: NA; CDR3 length: 15; J gene: TRBJ1-3
CDR3 protein: CAIRGGYQETQYF; CDR3 DNA: TGTGCCATCAGAGGGGGGTACCAAGAGACCCAGTACTTC; V gene: TRBV10-3; clone size: NA; D gene: NA; CDR3 length: 13; J gene: TRBJ2-5
CDR3 protein: CASSLGGITSGSAIQYF; CDR3 DNA: TGCGCCAGCAGCTTGGGGGGGATAACTAGCGGGAGTGCCATTCAGTACTTC; V gene: TRBV5-1; clone size: NA; D gene: TRBD2; CDR3 length: 17; J gene: TRBJ2-4
CDR3 protein: CASSPDHPNDAEAFF; CDR3 DNA: TGCGCCAGCAGCCCGGACCATCCGAATGACGCTGAAGCTTTCTTT; V gene: TRBV5-1; clone size: NA; D gene: NA; CDR3 length: 15; J gene: TRBJ1-1
CDR3 protein: CASSTHSEANYGYTF; CDR3 DNA: TGTGCCAGCAGCACCCACAGCGAGGCGAACTATGGCTACACCTTC; V gene: TRBV9; clone size: once; D gene: NA; CDR3 length: 15; J gene: TRBJ1-2
CDR3 protein: CASSLVRGLRGNTEAFF; CDR3 DNA: TGTGCCAGCAGCTTGGTTAGGGGTCTGAGAGGCAACACTGAAGCTTTCTTT; V gene: TRBV5-6; clone size: NA; D gene: NA; CDR3 length: 17; J gene: TRBJ1-1
CDR3 protein: CARGQGTGELFF; CDR3 DNA: TGTGCCAGGGGACAGGGAACCGGGGAGCTGTTTTTT; V gene: TRBV7-9; clone size: NA; D gene: TRBD1; CDR3 length: 12; J gene: TRBJ2-2
CDR3 protein: CASRRSGDGGYTF; CDR3 DNA: TGTGCCAGCAGACGATCAGGGGACGGTGGCTACACCTTC; V gene: TRBV11-1; clone size: NA; D gene: NA; CDR3 length: 13; J gene: TRBJ1-2
CDR3 protein: CASSHRDRSYYGYTF; CDR3 DNA: TGTGCCAGTAGTCACCGGGACAGGAGCTACTATGGCTACACCTTC; V gene: TRBV19; clone size: NA; D gene: TRBD1; CDR3 length: 15; J gene: TRBJ1-2
CDR3 protein: CASRLTPGQGNEQYF; CDR3 DNA: TGTGCCAGCAGGCTAACCCCGGGACAGGGGAACGAGCAGTACTTC; V gene: TRBV7-2; clone size: NA; D gene: TRBD1; CDR3 length: 15; J gene: TRBJ2-7
CDR3 protein: CASSNPGRYGYTF; CDR3 DNA: TGTGCCAGTAGTAACCCAGGGAGGTATGGCTACACCTTC; V gene: TRBV19; clone size: few; D gene: NA; CDR3 length: 13; J gene: TRBJ1-2
CDR3 protein: CASSLRQGAYEQYF; CDR3 DNA: TGCGCCAGCAGCTTGCGGCAGGGAGCCTACGAGCAGTACTTC; V gene: TRBV5-1; clone size: NA; D gene: NA; CDR3 length: 14; J gene: TRBJ2-7
CDR3 protein: CASSPSGREGYGYTF; CDR3 DNA: TGTGCCAGCTCACCATCCGGACGGGAGGGCTATGGCTACACCTTC; V gene: TRBV18; clone size: NA; D gene: NA; CDR3 length: 15; J gene: TRBJ1-2
CDR3 protein: CASSTRESYEQYF; CDR3 DNA: TGTGCCAGCAGCACCCGGGAGTCCTACGAGCAGTACTTC; V gene: TRBV5-4; clone size: once; D gene: NA; CDR3 length: 13; J gene: TRBJ2-7
CDR3 protein: CASSQRQMNTEAFF; CDR3 DNA: TGCGCCAGCAGCCAGCGACAGATGAACACTGAAGCTTTCTTT; V gene: TRBV4-1; clone size: few; D gene: NA; CDR3 length: 14; J gene: TRBJ1-1
CDR3 protein: CASRSMGPPYEQYF; CDR3 DNA: TGTGCCAGCAGGTCCATGGGGCCACCCTACGAGCAGTACTTC; V gene: TRBV6-5; clone size: NA; D gene: NA; CDR3 length: 14; J gene: TRBJ2-7
CDR3 protein: CASSPATDTQYF; CDR3 DNA: TGTGCCAGCAGCCCGGCCACGGATACGCAGTATTTT; V gene: TRBV9; clone size: NA; D gene: NA; CDR3 length: 12; J gene: TRBJ2-3
CDR3 protein: CASSLPRGGDTGELFF; CDR3 DNA: TGTGCCAGCAGCTTGCCGCGGGGGGGCGACACCGGGGAGCTGTTTTTT; V gene: TRBV5-4; clone size: NA; D gene: TRBD2; CDR3 length: 16; J gene: TRBJ2-2
CDR3 protein: CASSDDVRDSPLHF; CDR3 DNA: TGCGCCAGCAGCGATGATGTTAGGGATTCACCCCTCCACTTT; V gene: TRBV5-1; clone size: NA; D gene: NA; CDR3 length: 14; J gene: TRBJ1-6
CDR3 protein: CASSLVDNQPQHF; CDR3 DNA: TGTGCCAGCAGCTTAGTGGACAATCAGCCCCAGCATTTT; V gene: TRBV7-2; clone size: NA; D gene: NA; CDR3 length: 13; J gene: TRBJ1-5
CDR3 protein: CASSIGSLNSYEQYF; CDR3 DNA: TGTGCCAGTAGTATTGGTAGCCTAAACTCCTACGAGCAGTACTTC; V gene: TRBV19; clone size: few; D gene: NA; CDR3 length: 15; J gene: TRBJ2-7
CDR3 protein: CASSSPVLSSYEQYF; CDR3 DNA: TGTGCCAGCAGCTCCCCCGTACTCAGCTCCTACGAGCAGTACTTC; V gene: TRBV12-1; clone size: NA; D gene: NA; CDR3 length: 15; J gene: TRBJ2-7